A single sample gave rise to the 31 T cell receptor beta chains below, sequenced in a study of cytomegalovirus exposure and HLA in healthy donors. The PCR had 60 Vbeta and 13 Jbeta primers. Some clones are missing from TCRdb's copy, which holds only in-frame ones; the method was immunoSEQ multiplex PCR. This repertoire shows roughly 250,000 clones, about 80% found once; its top ten account for 0.3% to 0.35%. The sample comprised PBMCs. Receptor source: a girl aged 2-10 years in good health and CMV-seronegative.

The CDR3 DNA follows: TGTGCCAGCAGTCCCAAGCGGCGGGGGGGTATTAGCACAGATACGCAGTATTTT. Translation: CASSPKRRGGISTDTQYF. The chain carries TRBV28 and TRBJ2-3; 9 bases agree with TRBD2. The CDR3 totals 18 residues. V lost 5 bases to trimming and J lost 0 bases; unmatched junction nucleotides: 12. Germline V gene data show CDR1 as MDHEN and CDR2 as SYDVKM.

The rearrangement joins TRBV29-1 to TRBJ1-5; TRBD1 matches 8 bases. Trimming removed 6 bases from V and 3 bases from J; junction bases left unmatched: 4. Germline lookup yields CDR1 SQVTM and CDR2 ANQGSEA. This CDR3 spans 13 amino acids. CDR3 nucleotides: TGCAGCGTCGGACAGGGATACAATCAGCCCCAGCATTTT. It translates to CSVGQGYNQPQHF.

The gene calls are TRBV7-6 and TRBJ2-3; D may be TRBD2 (6 bases). The CDR3 spans 18 residues. V lost 1 base and J lost 0, with 17 bases in between. CDR1 SGHVS and CDR2 FNYEAQ come from the germline V gene. The CDR3 region has the DNA TGTGCCAGCAGCTTAGTAACTGGTCTAGCGACTAGCACAGATACGCAGTATTTT. The encoded protein is CASSLVTGLATSTDTQYF.

The CDR3 DNA reads TGTGCCAGCAGCGTCCAAACTAGCGGGAGGATCGGTGAGCAGTTCTTC. It specifies CASSVQTSGRIGEQFF. V usage is TRBV9 and J usage is TRBJ2-1; 12 bases line up with TRBD2. With V trimmed by 2 bases and J by 9 bases, 9 bases remained unmatched. The CDR3 spans 16 residues. Germline V gene lookup returns CDR1 SGDLS and CDR2 YYNGEE. Supplemented by reference TRBV9 and TRBJ2-1, the full variable domain reads DSGVTQTPKHLITATGQRVTLRCSPRSGDLSVYWYQQSLDQGLQFLIQYYNGEERAKGNILERFSAQQFPDLHSELNLSSLELGDSALYFCASSVQTSGRIGEQFFGPGTRLTVL.

The chain recombines TRBV5-4 with TRBJ2-1; 12 nucleotides match TRBD2. Trimming took 0 bases from V and 8 from J; bases not matched to a gene: 3. This CDR3 has 15 residues. Germline V gene lookup returns CDR1 SGHNT and CDR2 YYREEE (reference sequence). The CDR3 DNA is TGTGCCAGCAGCTTGGGTCTAGCGGGGGGGGATGAGCAGTTCTTC. Translated: CASSLGLAGGDEQFF.

V usage is TRBV11-2 and J usage is TRBJ2-7, with D possibly matching TRBD2 (5 bases). Trimming pared 5 bases from V and 4 bases from J, leaving 15 bases between. The CDR3 has 14 residues. Germline values: CDR1 SGHAT, CDR2 FQNNGV. The CDR3 is CASSHYLAPYEQYF. Written as DNA, the CDR3 is TGTGCCAGCAGCCATTATCTAGCCCCTTACGAGCAGTACTTC.

V is TRBV28 and J is TRBJ1-3; TRBD1 matches at 7 bases. The CDR3 is 17 amino acids. With 6 bases clipped from V and 1 base from J, the junction kept 12 bases outside the gene matches. Germline CDR1 MDHEN, CDR2 SYDVKM. CDR3 amino acids: CASSLVPGQRSGNTIYF. The CDR3 DNA sequence: TGTGCCAGCAGCTTAGTCCCGGGACAGCGATCTGGAAACACCATATATTTT.

This chain links TRBV6-5 with TRBJ2-5; D is possibly TRBD2 (6 bases). The germline V gene encodes CDR1 MNHEY and CDR2 SVGAGI. The ends were cut back, 2 bases at V and 9 bases at J, with 19 bases in the middle. The CDR3 is made up of 15 amino acids. The DNA for the CDR3 is TGTGCCAGCAGTTACGATTCGGGGCCGAGCGGGTCCCAGTACTTC. Protein: CASSYDSGPSGSQYF.

V is TRBV10-2 and J is TRBJ2-3, with TRBD2 identical over 7 bases. The CDR3 runs to 12 residues. V lost 8 bases to trimming and J lost 4 bases; unmatched junction nucleotides: 3. Germline CDR1 WSHSY, CDR2 SAAADI. As DNA, the CDR3 is TGCGCCAGCTGGGGGGGAGCAGATACGCAGTATTTT. It encodes CASWGGADTQYF.

J is TRBJ1-4 and V is TRBV5-1; D call uncertain. With 5 bases removed from V and 8 bases from J, the gap between germline ends came to 19 bases. Per the germline V gene, CDR1 is SGHRS and CDR2 is YFSETQ. The CDR3 loop spans 15 amino acids. The CDR3: CASRKERIGGEKLFF. DNA for the CDR3: TGCGCCAGCAGGAAGGAGAGGATCGGAGGAGAAAAACTGTTTTTT.

The chain uses TRBV28 and TRBJ2-5; 13 nucleotides line up with TRBD2. Trimming cost V 1 base and J 2 bases; bases outside gene matches: 7. Per the germline V gene, CDR1 is MDHEN and CDR2 is SYDVKM. The CDR3 extends over 18 amino acids. The CDR3 protein is CASSLLASLAGGQETQYF. In nucleotides, the CDR3 is TGTGCCAGCAGTTTATTGGCCTCACTAGCGGGGGGGCAAGAGACCCAGTACTTC.

The CDR3 protein is CASSQAPGQDEQYF. CDR3 in DNA: TGCGCCAGCAGCCAAGCCCCGGGACAGGACGAGCAGTACTTC. The chain links TRBV4-1 to TRBJ2-7; TRBD1 matches at 8 bases. Looked up from germline, CDR1 is MGHRA and CDR2 is YSYEKL. The junction had 4 bases not matched to a gene; V was cut back by 1 base and J by 5 bases. The CDR3 is made up of 14 amino acids.

V gene TRBV6-1 combines with J gene TRBJ2-4; 8 bases are a match to TRBD1. CDR1 is MNHNS, CDR2 SASEGT, per germline. V lost 10 bases and J lost 8; bases outside the gene matches: 16. The CDR3 is 15 amino acids. The CDR3 DNA reads TGTGCCAACGAGAAGGACAGGGAGGTCTGGGACATTCAGTACTTC. Residues: CANEKDREVWDIQYF.

The chain joins TRBV21-1 to TRBJ2-7; TRBD2 is the table's D call, not checked against the DNA. TRBV21-1 is a pseudogene segment. The CDR3 spans 14 residues. CDR3 in amino acids: CASSESPSGYEQYF. As DNA, the CDR3 is TGTGCCAGCAGCGAAAGCCCTAGCGGCTACGAGCAGTACTTC.

The rearrangement links TRBV29-1 to TRBJ1-5; no firm D call. The CDR3 consists of 13 residues. V was shortened by 5 bases and J by 7 bases, with 15 bases between the two germline ends. In germline, CDR1 is SQVTM, CDR2 ANQGSEA. The CDR3 loop is CSVLGRRGQPQHF. The CDR3 bases are TGCAGCGTTCTGGGTAGGCGAGGGCAGCCCCAGCATTTT. Full variable domain (outside the CDR3, taken from reference TRBV29-1 and TRBJ1-5): SAVISQKPSRDICQRGTSLTIQCQVDSQVTMMFWYRQQPGQSLTLIATANQGSEATYESGFVIDKFPISRPNLTFSTLTVSNMSPEDSSIYLCSVLGRRGQPQHFGDGTRLSIL.

The V gene is TRBV11-2, the J gene TRBJ2-7, with TRBD1 matching over 7 bases. Germline CDR1 reads SGHAT; CDR2 reads FQNNGV. This CDR3 is 13 amino acids long. V was clipped by 4 bases and J by 6 bases; unmatched bases: 6. Here the CDR3 DNA reads TGTGCCAGCAGCTCCCGACAGGGAGTCGAGCAGTACTTC. Translation: CASSSRQGVEQYF. The whole variable domain, filled in from reference TRBV11-2 and TRBJ2-7, reads EAGVAQSPRYKIIEKRQSVAFWCNPISGHATLYWYQQILGQGPKLLIQFQNNGVVDDSQLPKDRFSAERLKGVDSTLKIQPAKLEDSAVYLCASSSRQGVEQYFGPGTRLTVT.

This clone occurred a few times. For the CDR3, the DNA is TGTGCCAGCAGCAGAAAGGACAGGAGCACAGATACGCAGTATTTT. It yields the protein CASSRKDRSTDTQYF. The V and J genes are TRBV6-5 and TRBJ2-3; TRBD1 agrees at 7 bases. The V and J ends lost 6 bases and 0 bases, in that order; junction bases with no gene match: 6. CDR1 is MNHEY and CDR2 is SVGAGI in the germline V gene. The CDR3 covers 15 residues.

This clone occurred once. This rearrangement joins TRBV2 to TRBJ1-2, with 8 bases that match TRBD1. This CDR3 is built from 13 residues. The junction had 3 bases not matched to a gene; V was cut back by 6 bases and J by 3 bases. Germline V CDR1 and CDR2: SNHLY, FYNNEI. Here the CDR3 reads CASSQTGDYGYTF. Here the CDR3 DNA reads TGTGCCAGCAGCCAGACAGGGGACTATGGCTACACCTTC. The full variable domain, rest sourced from reference TRBV2 and TRBJ1-2, is EPEVTQTPSHQVTQMGQEVILRCVPISNHLYFYWYRQILGQKVEFLVSFYNNEISEKSEIFDDQFSVERPDGSNFTLKIRSTKLEDSAMYFCASSQTGDYGYTFGSGTRLTVV.

The chain combines TRBV9 with TRBJ2-1, with TRBD2 identical over 9 bases. This CDR3 region has 15 residues. Trimming at V came to 0 bases and at J to 8 bases, leaving 6 bases not matched to a gene. CDR1 is SGDLS and CDR2 is YYNGEE in the germline V gene. This chain's CDR3 is CASSVGGGAWDEQFF. DNA for the CDR3: TGTGCCAGCAGCGTAGGCGGGGGGGCCTGGGATGAGCAGTTCTTC. The full variable domain, rest sourced from reference TRBV9 and TRBJ2-1, is DSGVTQTPKHLITATGQRVTLRCSPRSGDLSVYWYQQSLDQGLQFLIQYYNGEERAKGNILERFSAQQFPDLHSELNLSSLELGDSALYFCASSVGGGAWDEQFFGPGTRLTVL.

The J gene is TRBJ1-4, the V gene TRBV27; 7 bases map to TRBD1. The CDR3 is 15 amino acids. From germline, CDR1 is MNHEY and CDR2 SMNVEV (reference sequence). J was trimmed by 8 bases and V by 2 bases; bases with no gene match: 8. The CDR3 loop reads CASSLRGRGPEKLFF. CDR3 nucleotides: TGTGCCAGCAGTTTAAGGGGGCGCGGTCCAGAAAAACTGTTTTTT. Supplemented by reference TRBV27 and TRBJ1-4, the full variable domain reads EAQVTQNPRYLITVTGKKLTVTCSQNMNHEYMSWYRQDPGLGLRQIYYSMNVEVTDKGDVPEGYKVSRKEKRNFPLILESPSPNQTSLYFCASSLRGRGPEKLFFGSGTQLSVL.

This chain joins TRBV9 and TRBJ2-2; TRBD2 matches at 9 bases. The V gene's germline CDR1 is SGDLS and CDR2 YYNGEE. J lost 7 bases, V lost 3 bases, and 13 bases had no gene match. This CDR3 spans 17 amino acids. The CDR3 sequence: CASSGGGGASSVGELFF. CDR3 in DNA: TGTGCCAGCAGCGGCGGGGGGGGTGCCTCATCCGTCGGGGAGCTGTTTTTT.

The chain combines TRBV5-4 with TRBJ2-2; no clear D gene. Germline-derived CDR1 and CDR2 are SGHNT and YYREEE (reference sequence). The ends were cut back, 0 bases at V and 1 base at J, with 10 bases in the middle. CDR3 size: 16 residues. The CDR3 coding sequence is TGTGCCAGCAGCTTGGCTAACCGAATGAACACCGGGGAGCTGTTTTTT. It specifies CASSLANRMNTGELFF.

The J gene is TRBJ1-5, the V gene TRBV7-2; TRBD1 matches at 9 bases. The germline CDR1 and CDR2 sequences are SGHTA and FQGNSA. The CDR3 spans 15 residues. V dropped 4 bases and J dropped 7; count of bases not matched to a gene: 8. The CDR3 loop reads CASSYNRGQGQPQHF. The CDR3 DNA follows: TGTGCCAGCAGCTACAACAGGGGGCAAGGACAGCCCCAGCATTTT.

A word on this clone: Germline and junction disagree at one end, which may indicate a read error. The V gene is TRBV7-9, the J gene TRBJ2-7, with D maybe TRBD1 (6 bases). The length of the CDR3 is 14 residues. Germline V CDR1 and CDR2: SEHNR, FQNEAQ (reference sequence). The CDR3: CSSSVQQGTYEQYF. The CDR3 nucleotides are TGTTCCAGCAGCGTACAACAGGGAACCTACGAGCAGTACTTC.

This clone has only one observation. The gene calls are TRBV11-2 and TRBJ1-1, with a weak D call TRBD1 (6 bases). The CDR3 sequence is 16 residues long. V lost 1 base and J 1 base, leaving 13 bases between the germline ends. Per the germline V gene, CDR1 is SGHAT and CDR2 is FQNNGV. CDR3 sequence: CASSLGPDRQNTEAFF. The CDR3 DNA is TGTGCCAGCAGCTTAGGTCCGGACAGACAGAACACTGAAGCTTTCTTT.

The CDR3 region is CAWSVHHNYGYTF. CDR3 nucleotides: TGTGCCTGGAGTGTACACCATAACTATGGCTACACCTTC. The chain is built from TRBV30 and TRBJ1-2; D is uncertain. The germline V gene encodes CDR1 GTSNPN and CDR2 SVGIG (reference sequence). With 0 bases removed from V and 1 base from J, the gap between germline ends came to 6 bases. The length of the CDR3 is 13 residues.

The chain is built from TRBV6-5 and TRBJ2-5, with D possibly being TRBD1 (6 bases). Germline CDR1 MNHEY, CDR2 SVGAGI. The CDR3 covers 15 residues. V was shortened by 6 bases and J by 7 bases, with 21 bases between the two germline ends. The CDR3 reads CASSRTDSKWGTQYF. The CDR3 DNA sequence: TGTGCCAGCAGCCGCACGGACAGCAAATGGGGGACCCAGTACTTC.

This chain uses TRBV6-5 with TRBJ2-5; tentatively, D is TRBD2 (6 bases). The CDR3 sequence is 15 residues long. In germline, CDR1 is MNHEY, CDR2 SVGAGI. V shed 4 bases and J shed 5 bases, with 17 bases lying between them. The CDR3 loop reads CASSSPTRLVETQYF. CDR3 sequence (DNA): TGTGCCAGCAGTTCCCCGACTAGGTTGGTCGAGACCCAGTACTTC.

J is TRBJ1-2 and V is TRBV7-2; 7 bases match TRBD1. The CDR3 contains 14 residues. V was clipped by 5 bases and J by 6 bases; unmatched bases: 9. Germline V lookup: CDR1 SGHTA, CDR2 FQGNSA. CDR3 bases: TGTGCCAGCAGCCGAACGGGACAGAAGGATGGCTACACCTTC. It yields the protein CASSRTGQKDGYTF.

The chain recombines TRBV7-9 with TRBJ1-2; TRBD1 is a possible D gene (6 bases). The V gene lost 6 bases and the J gene lost 6 bases, with 14 bases spanning the gap. This CDR3 spans 13 amino acids. The germline V gene has CDR1 SEHNR and CDR2 FQNEAQ (reference sequence). The CDR3 is CASRRGATDGYTF. The CDR3 coding sequence is TGTGCCAGCAGACGGGGGGCAACGGATGGCTACACCTTC.

The chain recombines TRBV29-1 with TRBJ2-3; no reliable D call. CDR1 and CDR2 (germline): SQVTM, ANQGSEA. CDR3 length equals 13 residues. The V gene lost 2 bases and the J gene lost 3 bases, with 9 bases spanning the gap. CDR3 nucleotide sequence: TGCAGCGTTGAATACACCCCTACAGATACGCAGTATTTT. It yields the protein CSVEYTPTDTQYF.